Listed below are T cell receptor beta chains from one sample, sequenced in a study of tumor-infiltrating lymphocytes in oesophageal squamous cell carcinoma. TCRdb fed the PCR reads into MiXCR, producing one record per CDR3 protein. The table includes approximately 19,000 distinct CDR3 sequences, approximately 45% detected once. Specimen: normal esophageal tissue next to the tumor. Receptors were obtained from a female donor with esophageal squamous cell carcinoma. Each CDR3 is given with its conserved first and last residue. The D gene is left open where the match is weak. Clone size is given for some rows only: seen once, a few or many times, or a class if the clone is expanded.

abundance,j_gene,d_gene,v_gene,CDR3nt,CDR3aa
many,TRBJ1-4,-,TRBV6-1,TGTGCCAGCACCCATAATGAAAAACTGTTTTTT,CASTHNEKLFF
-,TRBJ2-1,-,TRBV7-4,TGTGCCAGCAGCATGATCTCCAGTAACGAGCAGTTCTTC,CASSMISSNEQFF
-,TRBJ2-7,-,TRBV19,TGTGCCAGTAGTATAGCAGGGCGGGACCTCCACGAGCAGTACTTC,CASSIAGRDLHEQYF
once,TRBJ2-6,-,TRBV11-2,-,CASGRNHRRDPVLRF
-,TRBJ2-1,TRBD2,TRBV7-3,TGTGCCAGCAGCTTAGGGACTAGCGGGATCTATGAGCAGTTCTTC,CASSLGTSGIYEQFF
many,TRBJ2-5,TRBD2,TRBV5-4,TGTGCCAGCACCCTCTGGCGGGGGGGCGGGGAGACCCAGTACTTC,CASTLWRGGGETQYF
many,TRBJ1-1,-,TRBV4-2,TGTGCCAGCAGCCCTGGGGGCGGGAACACTGAAGCTTTCTTT,CASSPGGGNTEAFF
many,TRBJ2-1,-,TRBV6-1,TGTGCCAGCACCACACACAAGCTCAGCTCCTACAATGAGCAGTTCTTC,CASTTHKLSSYNEQFF
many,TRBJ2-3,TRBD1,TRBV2,TGTGCCAGCAGGGCCGACAGGGTTGCAGATACGCAGTATTTT,CASRADRVADTQYF
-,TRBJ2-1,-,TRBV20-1,TGCAGTGCTAGGGGCAGGGTTTTAGGGGAGCAGTTCTTC,CSARGRVLGEQFF
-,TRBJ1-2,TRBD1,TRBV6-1,TGTGCCAGCAGGGGAGGACAGGGCCCCCATGGCTACACCTTC,CASRGGQGPHGYTF
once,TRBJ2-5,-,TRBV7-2,TGTGCCAGCAGCTTAGGAAAGGCCCGTAAAGAGACCCAGTACTTC,CASSLGKARKETQYF
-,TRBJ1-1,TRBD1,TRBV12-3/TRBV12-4,TGTGCCAGCAGTAGACCGGGACAGGGGGCCACTGAAGCTTTCTTT,CASSRPGQGATEAFF
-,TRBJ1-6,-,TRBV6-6,TGTGCCAGCAGTTACTTGGAGAGCTCCTATAATTCACCCCTCCACTTT,CASSYLESSYNSPLHF
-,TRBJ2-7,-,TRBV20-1,TGCAGTGCTAGAGACTCTGGAACCTACGAGCAGTACTTC,CSARDSGTYEQYF
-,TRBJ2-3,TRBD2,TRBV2,TGTGCCAGCAGAGGTAGCGGGAACACGCAGTATTTT,CASRGSGNTQYF
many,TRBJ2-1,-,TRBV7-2,TGTGCCAGCAGCCCCCCCGTCACTCGCCTGTACAATGAGCAGTTCTTC,CASSPPVTRLYNEQFF
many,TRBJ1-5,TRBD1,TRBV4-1,TGCGCCAGCAGCCAAGAACCAGGGGGCGATCAGCCCCAGCATTTT,CASSQEPGGDQPQHF
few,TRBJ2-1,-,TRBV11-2,TGTGCCAGCAGTCCCGCCGGGGGCAGCTCCTACAATGAGCAGTTCTTC,CASSPAGGSSYNEQFF
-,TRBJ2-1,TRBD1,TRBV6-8,TGTGCCAGCAGTTACTCGAGGACAGGGTCCTACAATGAGCAGTTCTTC,CASSYSRTGSYNEQFF
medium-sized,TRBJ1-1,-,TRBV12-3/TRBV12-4,TGTGCCAGCAGTTTCCCCACCCATGAAGCTTTCTTT,CASSFPTHEAFF
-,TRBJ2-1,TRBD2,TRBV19,TGTGCCAGTAGTATATACCTAGCGGGAGCAGGGAATGAGCAGTTCTTC,CASSIYLAGAGNEQFF
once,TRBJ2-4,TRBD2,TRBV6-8,TGTGCCAGTACTAGCGGGAGCGGGGCCAAAAACATTCAGTACTTC,CASTSGSGAKNIQYF
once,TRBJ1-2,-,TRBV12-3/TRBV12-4,TGTGCCAGCAGCTTAGGAGGAGGTTGGGCCTATGGCTACACCTTC,CASSLGGGWAYGYTF
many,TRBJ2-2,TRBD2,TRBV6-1,TGTGCCTCCCCCCGGGAGGGGTCCGACACCGGGGAGCTGTTTTTT,CASPREGSDTGELFF
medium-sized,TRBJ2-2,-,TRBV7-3,TGTGCCAGCAGCTTAACCTCCAGCTCGGGAGGGGAGCTGTTTTTT,CASSLTSSSGGELFF
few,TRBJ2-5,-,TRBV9,TGTGCCAGCAGCGACACCCCAGAGACCCAGTACTTC,CASSDTPETQYF
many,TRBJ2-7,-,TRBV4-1,TGCGCCAGCAGCCAAGGGGACGAGCAGTACTTC,CASSQGDEQYF
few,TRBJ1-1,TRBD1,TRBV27,TGTGCCAGTGCACAGGGGGCGCGGACTGAAGCTTTCTTT,CASAQGARTEAFF
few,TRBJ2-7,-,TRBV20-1,TGCAGTGCTAGACTAAGCGTGGGGAAGTACGAGCAGTACTTC,CSARLSVGKYEQYF
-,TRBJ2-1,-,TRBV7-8,TGTGTCAGCAGCCTCGAAGAGAGAGAGACCCAGTTCTTC,CVSSLEERETQFF
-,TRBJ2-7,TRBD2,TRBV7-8,TGTGCCAGCAGCTCACCGGGACTAGCCGACTCCTACGAGCAGTACTTC,CASSSPGLADSYEQYF
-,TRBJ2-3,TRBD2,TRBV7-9,TGTGCCAGCAGCTTAGGGGGACTAGCGGCGAACACCGGGGAGCTGTATTTT,CASSLGGLAANTGELYF
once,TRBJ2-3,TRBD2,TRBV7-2,TGTGCCAGCAGCCTCCCCTTGCGGGAGGCCACAGATACGCAGTATTTT,CASSLPLREATDTQYF
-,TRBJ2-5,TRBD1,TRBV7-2,TGTGCCAGCAGCTGGGGACAGTCGAACGATTCACCCCTCCACTTC,CASSWGQSNDSPLHF
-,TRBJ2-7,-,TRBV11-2,TGTGCCAGCACCGTCTGGGATGAGCAGTACTTC,CASTVWDEQYF
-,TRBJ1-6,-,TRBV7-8,TGTGCCACCCACTCCGGACAGTATAATTCACCCCTCCACTTT,CATHSGQYNSPLHF
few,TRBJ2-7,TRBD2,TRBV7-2,TGTGCCAGCAGCTTTAGCGGGACCCGGAACGAGCAGTACTTC,CASSFSGTRNEQYF
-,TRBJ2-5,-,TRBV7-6,TGTGCCAGCAGCGTCCGTACGCTCCAAGAGACCCAGTACTTC,CASSVRTLQETQYF
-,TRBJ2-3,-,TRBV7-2,TGTGCCAGCAGCTTAGAACCAGGTGGGGAGGAGCAGTATTTT,CASSLEPGGEEQYF
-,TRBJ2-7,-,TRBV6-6,TGTGCCAGCAGATACACCAAGGGCTCCTACGAGCAGTACTTC,CASRYTKGSYEQYF
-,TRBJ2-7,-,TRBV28,TGTGCCAGCAGTTTCTTGGGGGGCTACGAGCAGTACTTC,CASSFLGGYEQYF